The 15 T cell receptor beta chains below all came from one sample that was sequenced in a study of beta chain features in type 1 diabetes. What was sequenced were expressed TCRB transcripts, since all of the isolated RNA had been reverse transcribed. Data came from immunoSEQ multiplex PCR; TCRdb stores just in-frame clones and leaves some out. Of around 260,000 clones in the sample, less than 30% were seen once. Whole-study findings and limits: In every one of the four CD4+ subsets, TCRB CDR3s were moderately but significantly shorter in Type 1 diabetes patients.

The antigens for these receptors are not known. Source material: naive CD4+ T cells from blood. The origin of the receptors is a woman aged 25 to 39 with type 1 diabetes.

This chain uses TRBV5-1 with TRBJ2-6, with a tentative D call TRBD1 (6 bases). The CDR3 sequence is 15 residues long. V was pared by 5 bases and J by 2 bases, with 11 bases between. CDR1 is SGHRS, CDR2 YFSETQ, per germline. This chain's CDR3 is CASRAGVAGANVLTF. CDR3 sequence (DNA): TGCGCCAGCAGGGCAGGGGTGGCTGGGGCCAACGTCCTGACTTTC.

This sequence joins TRBV18 and TRBJ2-5; 7 bases line up with TRBD1. With V trimmed by 3 bases and J by 4 bases, 8 bases remained unmatched. The CDR3 is 15 residues long. Per the germline V gene, CDR1 is KGHSH and CDR2 is LQKENI. The CDR3 DNA sequence: TGTGCCAGCTCACCTACCGACAGGGTTGGAGAGACCCAGTACTTC. Its translation is CASSPTDRVGETQYF.

This clone was found a few times. The chain uses TRBV30 and TRBJ1-5, with 10 bases lining up with TRBD1. Germline trimming cut 5 bases from V and 4 bases from J; bases unmatched to any gene: 2. CDR3 length: 13 amino acids. Looked up from germline, CDR1 is GTSNPN and CDR2 is SVGIG (reference sequence). CDR3 coding DNA: TGTGCCTGGGGGACAGGGGATAATCAGCCCCAGCATTTT. Its translation: CAWGTGDNQPQHF.

This clone has just a few counts. The chain couples TRBV4-1 to TRBJ1-5, with 7 bases that match TRBD1. The CDR3 sequence is 15 residues long. The V gene end was trimmed by 3 bases and the J gene end by 6 bases; junction bases not matched to a gene: 8. Germline V lookup: CDR1 MGHRA, CDR2 YSYEKL. In nucleotides, the CDR3 is TGCGCCAGCAGCCAGACCGACAGGGATATTCAGCCCCAGCATTTT. Its translation is CASSQTDRDIQPQHF.

CDR3 bases: TGCGCCAGCAGCCAAGAGAGGGGTTTCCGGACTATCTACAATGAGCAGTTCTTC. Translated, it gives CASSQERGFRTIYNEQFF. The rearrangement joins TRBV4-1 to TRBJ2-1, with D possibly TRBD2 on 6 matching bases. Trimming removed 0 bases from V and 3 bases from J, with 18 bases in between. This CDR3 has 18 residues. Germline V gene data show CDR1 as MGHRA and CDR2 as YSYEKL.

The J gene is TRBJ1-5, the V gene TRBV23-1, with TRBD1 matching 7 bases. TRBV23-1 is an ORF, with its function uncertain. The junction had 5 bases not matched to a gene; V was cut back by 2 bases and J by 4 bases. The length of the CDR3 is 15 residues. The chain's CDR3 is CASSQPGGTNQPQHF. The CDR3 region has the DNA TGCGCCAGCAGTCAACCAGGGGGGACGAATCAGCCCCAGCATTTT.

The rearrangement uses TRBV29-1 and TRBJ2-5; 16 positions agree with TRBD2. The CDR3 has 16 residues. The ends lost 6 bases at V and 5 bases at J; junction bases unmatched: 9. Germline-derived CDR1 and CDR2 are SQVTM and ANQGSEA. The CDR3 DNA is TGCAGCGTGATGGGACTAGCGGGAGGGTGGGGGGAGACCCAGTACTTC. Residues: CSVMGLAGGWGETQYF.

Only a few counts were recorded for this clone. The chain carries TRBV15 and TRBJ2-5, with TRBD2 matching 13 bases. Germline assignment: CDR1 LNHNV and CDR2 YYDKDF (reference sequence). The ends lost 2 bases at V and 5 bases at J; junction bases unmatched: 5. The CDR3 spans 16 residues. The CDR3 here is CATSRLGLAGRETQYF. DNA for the CDR3: TGTGCCACCAGCAGATTGGGACTAGCGGGAAGGGAGACCCAGTACTTC.

The chain is built from TRBV7-9 and TRBJ2-5; 7 nucleotides agree with TRBD1. The trim removed 5 bases at V and 3 bases at J, leaving 6 bases unmatched. The CDR3 totals 14 residues. Per the germline V gene, CDR1 is SEHNR and CDR2 is FQNEAQ (reference sequence). CDR3 DNA: TGTGCCAGCAGCCGATTACAGGGGAAAGAGACCCAGTACTTC. Its protein product is CASSRLQGKETQYF.

This clone was seen more than once but under ten times. This sequence joins TRBV18 and TRBJ2-7; weak D call: TRBD2 (5 bases). There are 13 residues in the CDR3. Germline-derived CDR1 and CDR2 are KGHSH and LQKENI. The V and J ends lost 1 base and 10 bases respectively, with 14 bases between them. The CDR3 DNA sequence: TGTGCCAGCTCACCACGGGTGGAGTCGGGACAGTACTTC. This encodes CASSPRVESGQYF.

The sample holds a few counts of this clone. The CDR3 loop reads CASSPTGGQPQHF. The CDR3 coding sequence is TGTGCCAGCTCACCAACAGGGGGTCAGCCCCAGCATTTT. The chain has TRBV18 and TRBJ1-5, with TRBD1 matching 8 bases. Germline CDR1 KGHSH, CDR2 LQKENI. The CDR3 covers 13 residues. Trimming removed 2 bases from V and 6 bases from J; junction bases left unmatched: 0.

The rearrangement uses TRBV6-5 and TRBJ2-7; tentatively, D is TRBD1 (6 bases). Per germline, CDR1 MNHEY and CDR2 SVGAGI. The length of the CDR3 is 14 residues. The germline V and J ends were trimmed by 4 bases and 2 bases, with 12 bases remaining between them. The DNA of the CDR3 is TGTGCCAGCAGTTCAGGGGATTCGACCTACGAGCAGTACTTC. It encodes CASSSGDSTYEQYF.

This clone turned up a few times. The V call is TRBV5-1, the J call TRBJ2-1; TRBD1 matches 7 bases. Looked up from germline, CDR1 is SGHRS and CDR2 is YFSETQ. The CDR3 length is 15 residues. V lost 4 bases to trimming and J lost 3 bases; unmatched junction nucleotides: 7. This CDR3 is CASSLGTALYNEQFF. DNA for the CDR3: TGCGCCAGCAGCCTCGGGACAGCTCTCTACAATGAGCAGTTCTTC.

This clone came up a few times. CDR3 nucleotide sequence: TGTGCCAGCAGCTTAGCCGGAGCTTTCTTT. Protein sequence: CASSLAGAFF. The chain is built from TRBV7-2 and TRBJ1-1; D uncertain. The CDR3 totals 10 residues. V shed 0 bases and J shed 10 bases, with 3 bases lying between them. Germline values: CDR1 SGHTA, CDR2 FQGNSA.

The rearrangement uses TRBV5-1 and TRBJ2-7, with D maybe TRBD1 (6 bases). The ends were cut back, 5 bases at V and 5 bases at J, with 8 bases in the middle. Germline V gene data show CDR1 as SGHRS and CDR2 as YFSETQ. The CDR3 is 11 amino acids. CDR3 sequence: CASRAGDEQYF. In DNA, the CDR3 is TGCGCCAGCAGAGCAGGGGACGAGCAGTACTTC.